The 9 T cell receptor beta chains below all came from one sample that was sequenced in a study of T cell repertoires in cytomegalovirus infection. For these TCRs, the target antigens are not known. One entry per CDR3 protein results from TCRdb running MiXCR on the reads. The sample yields some 24,000 distinct CDR3 sequences, more than 20% seen once. This specimen was CD8+ T cells from cultured PBMCs, taken from culture after CMV antigen stimulation. All receptors derive from a human donor in good health (CMV status not recorded). Some clones in this sample may be carry-over from other donors' samples.

This clonotype was observed many times. The J gene is TRBJ2-1, the V gene TRBV11-2, with D perhaps matching TRBD1 or TRBD2 (5 bases each). V lost 3 bases, J lost 0 bases, and 9 bases lay in between. This CDR3 has 15 residues. The germline gives CDR1 SGHAT, CDR2 FQNNGV. The CDR3 region has the DNA TGTGCCAGCAGCTTTAGGGGAGACTCCTACAATGAGCAGTTCTTC. It yields the protein CASSFRGDSYNEQFF.

This clonotype was found once. The chain is built from TRBV16 and TRBJ2-7; D is uncertain. V gave up 4 bases and J gave up 3 bases, with 10 bases separating them. CDR1 KGHSY and CDR2 FQNENV come from the germline V gene. The CDR3 sequence is 13 residues long. CDR3 in DNA: TGTGCCAGCAGCCCGACCCCCAGCTACGAGCAGTACTTC. Protein product: CASSPTPSYEQYF.

This clonotype has a count of ten or more. This rearrangement joins TRBV7-6 to TRBJ1-6, with D perhaps matching TRBD1 (5 bases). Deletions cut 1 base from V and 9 bases from J, with 22 bases between. This CDR3 is built from 18 residues. CDR1 and CDR2 from the germline V gene are SGHVS and FNYEAQ. The CDR3 loop is CASSLDTTRAQRGSPLHF. The CDR3 region has the DNA TGTGCCAGCAGCTTAGACACAACCCGGGCCCAAAGGGGTTCACCCCTCCACTTT.

There are many counts of this clonotype. The chain uses TRBV12-3 or TRBV12-4 and TRBJ2-3, with D tentatively TRBD2 (6 bases). The CDR3 consists of 15 residues. The V and J ends lost 4 bases and 2 bases respectively, with 13 bases between them. The CDR3 DNA follows: TGTGCCAGCAGTTCTGGAATAGCGGTCACAGATACGCAGTATTTT. Translating gives CASSSGIAVTDTQYF.

A few counts support this clonotype. Written as DNA, the CDR3 is TGTGCCAGCAGTGGAGGGGGAGGCGGCAATCAGCCCCAGCATTTT. It yields the protein CASSGGGGGNQPQHF. The chain is built from TRBV2 and TRBJ1-5, with a weak D call TRBD1 (6 bases). Germline CDR1 SNHLY, CDR2 FYNNEI. V gave up 4 bases and J gave up 2 bases, with 12 bases separating them. The CDR3 totals 15 residues. The whole variable domain, filled in from reference TRBV2 and TRBJ1-5, reads EPEVTQTPSHQVTQMGQEVILRCVPISNHLYFYWYRQILGQKVEFLVSFYNNEISEKSEIFDDQFSVERPDGSNFTLKIRSTKLEDSAMYFCASSGGGGGNQPQHFGDGTRLSIL.

This clonotype was seen at least ten times. The V gene is TRBV19, the J gene TRBJ2-7; the match to TRBD1 covers 10 bases. The V gene's germline CDR1 is LNHDA and CDR2 SQIVND (reference sequence). CDR3 length equals 17 residues. The V segment lost 7 bases and the J segment 5 bases; nucleotides outside the gene matches: 17. The CDR3 DNA reads as TGTGCCAGTACCCCCTTCTCAGACAGGGGGCTTTTCAACGAGCAGTACTTC. Residues: CASTPFSDRGLFNEQYF.

This chain links TRBV20-1 with TRBJ2-1; TRBD1 agrees at 12 bases. J lost 2 bases, V lost 2 bases, and 19 bases had no gene match. The CDR3 runs 21 residues. Germline-derived CDR1 and CDR2 are DFQATT and SNEGSKA (reference sequence). The CDR3 DNA reads as TGCAGTGCTAGACGAAATTCCGGGACAGGGGGCGCGAGTAACCCCTACAATGAGCAGTTCTTC. As protein: CSARRNSGTGGASNPYNEQFF.

In this sample, this clonotype turned up many times. The gene calls are TRBV6-5 and TRBJ1-3; D is uncertain. Germline CDR1 and CDR2: MNHEY and SVGAGI. The V gene lost 0 bases and the J gene lost 0 bases, with 3 bases spanning the gap. CDR3 length: 14 amino acids. The CDR3 sequence: CASSYSVSGNTIYF. The CDR3 DNA is TGTGCCAGCAGTTACTCGGTCTCTGGAAACACCATATATTTT.

V usage is TRBV10-3 and J usage is TRBJ1-1; a weak D match, TRBD1 (6 bases). This CDR3 is 15 amino acids long. Deletions cut 4 bases from V and 0 bases from J, with 12 bases between. The germline V gene encodes CDR1 ENHRY and CDR2 SYGVKD. The CDR3 loop is CAISVMTGMNTEAFF. CDR3 bases: TGTGCCATCAGTGTTATGACAGGCATGAACACTGAAGCTTTCTTT.